This T cell receptor beta chain emerged from a study of Ad26.COV2.S vaccination and SARS-CoV-2 variants. The sample holds one count of this clone. Sequencing used immunoSEQ multiplex PCR; TCRdb keeps in-frame clones, though not all of them. The top ten clones hold 5.5% of a sample with some 330,000 clones, approximately 87% of them seen once. Specified treatment: around 19 received Ad26.COV2.S at low or high dose, single or two shots; roughly 5 received placebo; per-sample allocation not given. Day 63 after the first injection of vaccine or placebo was the sampling time. This CDR3 has 16 residues. The germline V gene encodes CDR1 SGHRS and CDR2 YFSETQ. The ends lost 4 bases at V and 5 bases at J; junction bases unmatched: 8.

The receptor was isolated from a person aged 18-65 years who received the Ad26.COV2.S COVID-19 vaccine or a placebo. This chain connects TRBV5-1 to TRBJ2-1; 11 nucleotides line up with TRBD2. The starting material was peripheral blood, obtained in a trial of Ad26.COV2.S vaccine versus placebo. Written as DNA, the CDR3 is TGCGCCAGCAGCATACTGACTAGCGGGGCCAACAATGAGCAGTTCTTC. Amino acid sequence: CASSILTSGANNEQFF.